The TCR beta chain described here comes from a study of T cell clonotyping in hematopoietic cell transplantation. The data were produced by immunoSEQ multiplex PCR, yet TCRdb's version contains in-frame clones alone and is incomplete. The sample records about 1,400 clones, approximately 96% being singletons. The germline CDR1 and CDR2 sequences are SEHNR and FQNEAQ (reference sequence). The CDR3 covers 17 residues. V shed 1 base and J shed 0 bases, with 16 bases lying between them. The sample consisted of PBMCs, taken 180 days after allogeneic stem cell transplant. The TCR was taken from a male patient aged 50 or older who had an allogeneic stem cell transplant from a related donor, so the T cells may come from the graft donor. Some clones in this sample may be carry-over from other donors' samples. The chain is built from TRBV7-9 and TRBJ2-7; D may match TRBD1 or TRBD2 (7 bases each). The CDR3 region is CASSLGQGSGGSYEQYF. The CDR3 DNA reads TGTGCCAGCAGCTTAGGACAGGGTTCGGGGGGCTCCTACGAGCAGTACTTC.